This entry lists 18 T cell receptor beta chains sequenced from one sample in a study of T-cell reconstitution after alpha-beta-depleted transplantation in children. The authors prepared the TCRbeta library with unique molecular identifiers. TCRdb passed the PCR reads through MiXCR, listing each CDR3 protein once. Here the sample spans 350,000 to 500,000 distinct CDR3 sequences, roughly two fifths being singletons. Sequencing used PBMCs, obtained before TCRalphabeta/CD19-depleted stem cell transplant. The receptors stem from a girl aged 2-10 years with aplastic anemia, due to receive a stem cell transplant.

The chain carries TRBV6-1 and TRBJ2-3, with D perhaps matching TRBD2 (6 bases). Looked up from germline, CDR1 is MNHNS and CDR2 is SASEGT. Trimming removed 0 bases at V and 1 base at J, with 8 bases between. CDR3 length: 15 residues. CDR3 nucleotide sequence: TGTGCCAGCAGTGAAGCTAGGAGGGGCACAGATACGCAGTATTTT. Its translation is CASSEARRGTDTQYF.

V usage is TRBV29-1 and J usage is TRBJ2-1; 10 bases align to TRBD2. Germline CDR1 SQVTM, CDR2 ANQGSEA. This CDR3 spans 13 amino acids. V trimming: 8 bases; J trimming: 5 bases; junction bases outside the gene matches: 6. CDR3 residues: CSLASGSNNEQFF. CDR3 nucleotides: TGCAGCCTTGCTAGCGGGAGCAACAATGAGCAGTTCTTC.

The chain employs TRBV5-1 and TRBJ2-1, with 8 nucleotides matching TRBD2. This CDR3 comprises 14 residues. Unmatched junction bases numbered 10, after V lost 4 bases and J lost 10 bases. Germline lookup yields CDR1 SGHRS and CDR2 YFSETQ. In nucleotides, the CDR3 is TGCGCCAGCAGCGTGGTTCAGGGACTAGGCGAGCAGTTCTTC. Amino acids: CASSVVQGLGEQFF.

This clonotype came up a few times. This rearrangement joins TRBV4-1 to TRBJ2-1, with D maybe TRBD2 (6 bases). Germline V gives CDR1 MGHRA, CDR2 YSYEKL. Trimming took off 3 bases at V and 0 bases at J, with 24 bases between the two ends. The CDR3 consists of 20 residues. The CDR3 is CASSHSPSRGLKSSYNEQFF. CDR3 DNA: TGCGCCAGCAGCCACTCCCCATCCCGTGGACTAAAAAGCTCCTACAATGAGCAGTTCTTC.

This clonotype occurred a few times. The chain employs TRBV7-6 and TRBJ2-7; TRBD1 matches 7 bases. CDR1 is SGHVS and CDR2 is FNYEAQ in the germline V gene. The length of the CDR3 is 14 residues. V dropped 5 bases and J dropped 5; count of bases not matched to a gene: 9. In DNA, the CDR3 is TGTGCCAGCAGCCCGTGGGACAGCCTGCACGAGCAGTACTTC. Its translation is CASSPWDSLHEQYF.

V and J are TRBV4-2 and TRBJ2-1, with D perhaps assigned TRBD1 or TRBD2 (5 bases each). The CDR3 has 15 amino acids. Between the trimmed V and J ends, which lost 4 bases and 5 bases, there was a span of 15 bases. Germline assignment: CDR1 LGHNA and CDR2 YNFKEQ. CDR3 nucleotide sequence: TGTGCCAGCAGCCTAGGGACGCTGCGGGACAATGAGCAGTTCTTC. Its translation is CASSLGTLRDNEQFF.

The gene calls are TRBV10-3 and TRBJ2-3; 10 nucleotides line up with TRBD2. Unmatched junction bases numbered 17, after V lost 5 bases and J lost 3 bases. This CDR3 has 19 residues. Germline CDR1 is ENHRY and CDR2 is SYGVKD. The CDR3 here is CAISSGPESGGAVTDTQYF. The CDR3 DNA sequence: TGTGCCATCAGTTCCGGTCCGGAGAGCGGGGGGGCCGTGACAGATACGCAGTATTTT.

This clonotype appeared a few times. The gene calls are TRBV6-1 and TRBJ2-1, with 12 bases lining up with TRBD2. V lost 6 bases, J lost 8 bases, and 5 bases stayed unmatched. This CDR3 has 14 residues. CDR1 and CDR2 from the germline V gene are MNHNS and SASEGT. The chain's CDR3 is CASRTSGSRYEQFF. The DNA of the CDR3 is TGTGCCAGCAGGACTAGCGGGAGTCGTTATGAGCAGTTCTTC.

J is TRBJ2-1 and V is TRBV10-3, with a possible D match to TRBD1 (6 bases). Trimming removed 10 bases at V and 7 bases at J, with 17 bases between. Germline CDR1 ENHRY, CDR2 SYGVKD. CDR3 length: 13 amino acids. CDR3 coding DNA: TGTGCCACCATCAGGGGTGAAGGGAATGAGCAGTTCTTC. This encodes CATIRGEGNEQFF.

This chain links TRBV18 with TRBJ2-1; D may be TRBD2 (5 bases). The ends were cut back, 6 bases at V and 7 bases at J, with 16 bases in the middle. Germline V gene sequence: CDR1 KGHSH, CDR2 LQKENI. CDR3 length equals 14 residues. The CDR3 region has the DNA TGTGCCAGCTCCCCGGGGATTCGAGGAAATGAGCAGTTCTTC. This gives the protein CASSPGIRGNEQFF.

This clonotype was counted only a few times. V usage is TRBV20-1 and J usage is TRBJ2-7; 12 positions agree with TRBD2. CDR1 is DFQATT, CDR2 SNEGSKA, per germline (reference sequence). Losses at the gene ends were 4 bases for V and 4 bases for J; bases not matched to a gene: 8. The CDR3 loop spans 15 amino acids. CDR3 protein: CSATAGLAGRYEQYF. The DNA for the CDR3 is TGCAGTGCTACTGCCGGACTAGCGGGACGGTACGAGCAGTACTTC.

This chain connects TRBV20-1 to TRBJ2-7; tentatively, D is TRBD1 (5 bases). Germline V gene data show CDR1 as DFQATT and CDR2 as SNEGSKA (reference sequence). Trimming shortened V by 2 bases and J by 2 bases, and 13 bases separated the two germline ends. CDR3 length: 14 amino acids. The CDR3 loop reads CSARSTDPTYEQYF. In DNA, the CDR3 is TGCAGTGCTAGATCGACAGACCCCACCTACGAGCAGTACTTC.

The chain employs TRBV3-1 and TRBJ2-2; D remains unclear. V gave up 0 bases and J gave up 5 bases, with 10 bases separating them. The CDR3 has 15 residues. Germline V CDR1 and CDR2: LGHDT, YNNKEL (reference sequence). The DNA of the CDR3 is TGTGCCAGCAGCCAAGAACTCACGAGAACCGGGGAGCTGTTTTTT. This gives the protein CASSQELTRTGELFF.

This chain uses TRBV6-5 with TRBJ1-4; D perhaps matches TRBD1 (6 bases). The CDR3 extends over 14 amino acids. From germline, CDR1 is MNHEY and CDR2 SVGAGI. V shed 2 bases and J shed 8 bases, with 12 bases lying between them. The CDR3 protein is CASSYTGQGEKLFF. CDR3 nucleotide sequence: TGTGCCAGCAGTTACACGGGGCAGGGGGAAAAACTGTTTTTT.

A word on this clonotype: A much more abundant neighbour one base away suggests this may be a read error. V gene TRBV7-9 combines with J gene TRBJ2-5; D possibly matches TRBD1 or TRBD2 (5 bases each). The CDR3 runs 14 residues. Germline loops: CDR1 SEHNR, CDR2 FQNEAQ (reference sequence). Trimming removed 1 base at V and 8 bases at J, with 14 bases between. CDR3 sequence (DNA): TGTGCCAGCAGCTTAGGGGACGGACGTTTTACCCAGTACTTC. Protein product: CASSLGDGRFTQYF.

J is TRBJ2-1 and V is TRBV12-3 or TRBV12-4; possibly TRBD2 for D (6 bases). The ends were cut back, 8 bases at V and 4 bases at J, with 27 bases in the middle. The CDR3 covers 18 residues. The CDR3 DNA reads TGTGCCAGCGCCGCTTTGGGCGGGACTGACGGTGGATACAATGAGCAGTTCTTC. Protein sequence: CASAALGGTDGGYNEQFF.

The chain uses TRBV7-2 and TRBJ1-6; D call uncertain. Germline CDR1 is SGHTA and CDR2 is FQGNSA. The CDR3 covers 13 residues. Trimming left V 6 bases short and J 8 bases short, with 11 bases between. The CDR3 reads CASRSGLDSPLHF. In DNA, the CDR3 is TGTGCCAGCAGATCCGGGCTCGATTCACCCCTCCACTTT.

The J gene is TRBJ2-1, the V gene TRBV6-5; TRBD2 aligns across 10 bases. The length of the CDR3 is 16 residues. Germline V gene lookup returns CDR1 MNHEY and CDR2 SVGAGI. V was pared by 2 bases and J by 5 bases, with 6 bases of the junction left unmatched. CDR3: CASSYRPAGGNNEQFF. For the CDR3, the DNA is TGTGCCAGCAGTTACCGTCCAGCGGGAGGGAACAATGAGCAGTTCTTC.